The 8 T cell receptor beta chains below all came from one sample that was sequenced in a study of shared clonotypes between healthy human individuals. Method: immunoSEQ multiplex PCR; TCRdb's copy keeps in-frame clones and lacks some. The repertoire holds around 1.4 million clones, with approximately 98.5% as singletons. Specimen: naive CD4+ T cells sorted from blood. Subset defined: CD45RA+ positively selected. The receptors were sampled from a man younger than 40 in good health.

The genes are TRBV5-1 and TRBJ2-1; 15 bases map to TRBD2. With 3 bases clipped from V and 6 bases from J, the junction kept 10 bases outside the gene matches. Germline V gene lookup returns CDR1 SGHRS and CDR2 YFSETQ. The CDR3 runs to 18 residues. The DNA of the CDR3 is TGCGCCAGCAGCTCCTTAAGGACTAGCGGGAGGGGAACCAATGAGCAGTTCTTC. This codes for CASSSLRTSGRGTNEQFF.

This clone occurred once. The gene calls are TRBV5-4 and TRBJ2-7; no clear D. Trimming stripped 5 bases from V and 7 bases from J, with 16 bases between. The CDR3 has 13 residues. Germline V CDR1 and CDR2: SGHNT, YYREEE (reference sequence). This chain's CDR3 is CASSSGPPGEQYF. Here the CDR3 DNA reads TGTGCCAGCAGTTCCGGGCCCCCCGGGGAGCAGTACTTC.

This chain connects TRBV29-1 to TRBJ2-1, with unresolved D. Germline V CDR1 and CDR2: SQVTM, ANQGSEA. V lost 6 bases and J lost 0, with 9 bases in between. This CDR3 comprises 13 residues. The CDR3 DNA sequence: TGCAGCGTCTCCGCGATCTCCTACAATGAGCAGTTCTTC. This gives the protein CSVSAISYNEQFF.

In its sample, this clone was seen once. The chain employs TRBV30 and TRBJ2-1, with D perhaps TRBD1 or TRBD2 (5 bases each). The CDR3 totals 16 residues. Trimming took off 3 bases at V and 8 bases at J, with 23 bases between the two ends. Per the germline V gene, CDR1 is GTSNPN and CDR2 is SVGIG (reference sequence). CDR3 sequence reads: CAWRKPGTPASHEQFF. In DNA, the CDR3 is TGTGCCTGGAGAAAACCCGGGACCCCGGCGTCACATGAGCAGTTCTTC.

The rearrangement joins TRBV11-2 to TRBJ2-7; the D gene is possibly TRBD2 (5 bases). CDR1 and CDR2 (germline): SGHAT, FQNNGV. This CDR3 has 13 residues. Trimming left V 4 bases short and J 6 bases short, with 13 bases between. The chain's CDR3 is CASSSQLGSEQYF. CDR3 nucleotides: TGTGCCAGCAGCTCCCAGCTTGGGAGCGAGCAGTACTTC.

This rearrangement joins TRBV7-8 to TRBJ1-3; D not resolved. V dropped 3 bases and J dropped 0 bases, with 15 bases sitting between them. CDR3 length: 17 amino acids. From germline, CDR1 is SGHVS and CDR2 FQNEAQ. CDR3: CASSFFQREGSGNTIYF. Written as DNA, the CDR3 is TGTGCCAGCAGCTTCTTTCAGCGAGAGGGCTCTGGAAACACCATATATTTT.

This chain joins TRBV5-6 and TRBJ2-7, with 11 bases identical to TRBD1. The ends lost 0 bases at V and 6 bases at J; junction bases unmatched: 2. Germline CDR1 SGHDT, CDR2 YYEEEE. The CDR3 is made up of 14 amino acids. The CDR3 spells CASSLVGQGGEQYF. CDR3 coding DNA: TGTGCCAGCAGCTTGGTGGGACAGGGGGGCGAGCAGTACTTC.

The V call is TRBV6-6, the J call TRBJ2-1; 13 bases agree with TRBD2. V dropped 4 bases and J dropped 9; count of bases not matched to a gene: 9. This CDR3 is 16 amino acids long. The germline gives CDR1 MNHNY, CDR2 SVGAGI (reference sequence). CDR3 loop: CASSSSGLAGVPEQFF. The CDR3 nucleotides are TGTGCCAGCAGTTCTTCCGGACTAGCGGGAGTACCTGAGCAGTTCTTC.